These T cell receptor beta chains were read from a single sample in a study of T cells after posttransplantation cyclophosphamide. Using immunoSEQ multiplex PCR, the repertoire was profiled, and TCRdb retains in-frame clones only, with some absent. The sample includes thousands of clones, roughly 98% of them seen just once. The specimen was memory CD4+ T cells sorted from PBMCs. These receptors all come from a man aged 35-49 years in good health, CMV-negative, and a related stem cell transplant donor. Each CDR3 is given with its conserved first and last residue. The D gene is left open where the match is weak. The size entry is marked missing in some rows and otherwise reads once, few, many or a size class.

>NA|NA|TRBV27|TRBJ2-2|13
CASNLENTGELFF
TGTGCCAGTAATCTAGAGAACACCGGGGAGCTGTTTTTT
>NA|TRBD2|TRBV11-2|TRBJ2-5|14
CASKLGGGRETQYF
TGTGCCAGCAAGCTTGGCGGGGGAAGGGAGACCCAGTACTTC
>NA|TRBD2|TRBV5-1|TRBJ2-3|17
CASSPGTSGRAPDTQYF
TGCGCCAGCAGCCCAGGGACTAGCGGGAGGGCCCCCGATACGCAGTATTTT
>NA|TRBD1|TRBV10-1|TRBJ2-3|14
CASQPGQGADTQYF
TGCGCCAGTCAACCGGGACAGGGGGCTGATACGCAGTATTTT
>NA|TRBD1|TRBV6-1|TRBJ2-3|16
CASSESDRGSTDTQYF
TGTGCCAGCAGCGAAAGCGACAGGGGATCCACAGATACGCAGTATTTT
>NA|NA|TRBV5-1|TRBJ2-4|16
CASSLEGLGGVNIQYF
TGCGCCAGCAGCTTGGAAGGTTTGGGGGGTGTGAACATTCAGTACTTC
>NA|NA|TRBV5-1|TRBJ1-4|14
CASSLESSNEKLFF
TGCGCCAGCAGCTTGGAGAGCTCTAATGAAAAACTGTTTTTT
>once|NA|TRBV29-1|TRBJ2-3|12
CSVEDGADTQYF
TGCAGCGTTGAAGACGGGGCAGATACGCAGTATTTT
>NA|NA|TRBV27|TRBJ2-4|18
CASSSMGRRGEAKNIQYF
TGTGCCAGCAGTTCGATGGGGCGTAGGGGTGAGGCCAAAAACATTCAGTACTTC
>NA|TRBD2|TRBV11-3|TRBJ2-3|14
CASSLSGTTDTQYF
TGTGCCAGCAGCTTAAGCGGGACCACAGATACGCAGTATTTT
>NA|TRBD2|TRBV10-3|TRBJ2-1|15
CAISAPGTSGNEQFF
TGTGCCATCAGTGCGCCCGGGACTAGCGGGAATGAGCAGTTCTTC
>NA|TRBD2|TRBV19|TRBJ2-1|15
CASRGTSGRANEQFF
TGTGCCAGTAGGGGAACTAGCGGGAGGGCCAATGAGCAGTTCTTC
>NA|TRBD2|TRBV19|TRBJ2-7|15
CASSIFLAGAYEQYF
TGTGCCAGTAGTATCTTCCTAGCGGGAGCCTACGAGCAGTACTTC
>NA|TRBD1|TRBV5-6|TRBJ1-5|13
CASSQDRVQPQHF
TGTGCCAGCAGCCAGGACAGGGTTCAGCCCCAGCATTTT
>NA|NA|TRBV30|TRBJ2-7|11
CAWSGYLEQYF
TGTGCCTGGAGCGGGTATCTCGAGCAGTACTTC
>NA|NA|TRBV5-4|TRBJ2-3|14
CASSQKTSRDTQYF
TGTGCCAGCAGCCAAAAGACTAGTAGAGATACGCAGTATTTT
>NA|NA|TRBV28|TRBJ1-4|12
CASSTPTGFCFF
TGTGCCAGCAGTACCCCGACAGGTTTTTGTTTTTTT
>NA|NA|TRBV25-1|TRBJ1-1|17
CASSESFSKRIHTEAFF
TGTGCCAGCAGTGAATCCTTTTCTAAAAGAATCCACACTGAAGCTTTCTTT
>NA|NA|TRBV28|TRBJ2-7|13
CASSGGPSYEQYF
TGTGCCAGCAGTGGCGGGCCCTCCTACGAGCAGTACTTC
>NA|NA|TRBV27|TRBJ1-1|14
CASSLGRPNTEAFF
TGTGCCAGCAGTTTAGGCAGGCCGAACACTGAAGCTTTCTTT
>NA|TRBD1|TRBV7-9|TRBJ2-7|15
CASSFTWTGSYEQYF
TGTGCCAGCAGCTTTACCTGGACAGGGAGTTACGAGCAGTACTTC
>NA|NA|TRBV6-1|TRBJ1-2|11
CASRVLNGYTF
TGTGCCAGCAGGGTGCTAAATGGCTACACCTTC
>NA|NA|TRBV6-5|TRBJ2-7|15
CASSYEAGSMGEQYF
TGTGCCAGCAGTTACGAGGCGGGATCAATGGGAGAGCAGTACTTC
>NA|NA|TRBV5-3|TRBJ2-7|14
CARSLERESYEQYF
TGTGCCAGAAGCTTGGAGAGGGAATCCTACGAGCAGTACTTC
>NA|TRBD2|TRBV7-2|TRBJ2-1|15
CASSLRLAGSIEQFF
TGTGCCAGCAGCTTAAGACTAGCGGGATCTATTGAGCAGTTCTTC
>NA|NA|TRBV30|TRBJ2-1|14
CAWSGTGGIDEQFF
TGTGCCTGGAGTGGTACCGGAGGGATCGATGAGCAGTTCTTC